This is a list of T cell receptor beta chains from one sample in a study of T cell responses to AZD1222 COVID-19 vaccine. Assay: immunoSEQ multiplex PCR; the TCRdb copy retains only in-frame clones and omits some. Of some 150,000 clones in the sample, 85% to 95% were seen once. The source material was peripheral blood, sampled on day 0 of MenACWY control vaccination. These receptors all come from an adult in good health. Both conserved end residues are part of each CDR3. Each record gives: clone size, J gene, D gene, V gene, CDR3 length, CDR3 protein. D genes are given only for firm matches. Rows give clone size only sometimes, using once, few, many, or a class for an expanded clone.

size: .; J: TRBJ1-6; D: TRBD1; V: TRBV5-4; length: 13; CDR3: CASSVDREGSLHF
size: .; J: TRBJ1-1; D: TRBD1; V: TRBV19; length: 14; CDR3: CASSPTGANTEAFF
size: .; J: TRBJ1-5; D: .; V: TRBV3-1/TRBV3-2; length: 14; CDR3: CASSQDSGNQPQHF
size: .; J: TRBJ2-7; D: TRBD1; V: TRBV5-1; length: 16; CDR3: CASSLVVGTGTYEQYF
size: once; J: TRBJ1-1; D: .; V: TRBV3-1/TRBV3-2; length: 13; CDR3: CASSLPGTTEAFF
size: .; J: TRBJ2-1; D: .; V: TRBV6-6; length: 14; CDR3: CASSYSPAGNEQFF
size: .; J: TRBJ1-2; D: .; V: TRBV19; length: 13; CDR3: CASRPRGSNGYTF
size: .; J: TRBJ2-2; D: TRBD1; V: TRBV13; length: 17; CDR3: CASSSTDRGGDTGELFF
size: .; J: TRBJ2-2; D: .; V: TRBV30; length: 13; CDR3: CAWMSGAPGELFF
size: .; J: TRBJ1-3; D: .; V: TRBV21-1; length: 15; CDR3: CASSNRTDDGNTIYF
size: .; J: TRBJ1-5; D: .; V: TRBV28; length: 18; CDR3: CASSGGGVPRYSNQPQHF
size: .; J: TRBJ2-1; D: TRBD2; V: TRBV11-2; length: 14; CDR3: CASSSGSSYNEQFF
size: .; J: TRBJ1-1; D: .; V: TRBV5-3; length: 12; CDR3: CARSQQWTEAFF
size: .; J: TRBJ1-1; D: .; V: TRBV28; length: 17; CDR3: CASSLYLRAGLNTEAFF
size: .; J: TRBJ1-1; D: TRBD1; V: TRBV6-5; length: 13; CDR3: CATGEDRDSSAFF
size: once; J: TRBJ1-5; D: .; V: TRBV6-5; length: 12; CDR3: CASSSTMKPQHF
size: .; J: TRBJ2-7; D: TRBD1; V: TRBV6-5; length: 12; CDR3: CASSLQGWEQYF
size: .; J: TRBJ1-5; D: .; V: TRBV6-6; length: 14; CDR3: CASSEGLGNQPQHF
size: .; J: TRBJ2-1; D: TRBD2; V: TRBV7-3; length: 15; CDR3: CASSSSSGAYNEQFF
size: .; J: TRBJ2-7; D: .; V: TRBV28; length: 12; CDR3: CASSLSSYEQYF
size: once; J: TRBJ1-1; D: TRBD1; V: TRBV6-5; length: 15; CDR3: CASSTTGQLNTEAFF
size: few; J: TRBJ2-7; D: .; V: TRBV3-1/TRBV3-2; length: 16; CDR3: CASSQGPTGDSYEQYF
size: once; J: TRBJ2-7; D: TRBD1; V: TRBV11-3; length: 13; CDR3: CASSSRQGHEQYF
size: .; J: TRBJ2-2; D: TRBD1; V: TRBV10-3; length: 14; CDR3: CAISWTGNTGELFF
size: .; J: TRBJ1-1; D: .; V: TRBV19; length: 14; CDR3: CASKPGSFDTEAFF
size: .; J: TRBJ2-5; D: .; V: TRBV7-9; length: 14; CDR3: CASSLSQAQETQYF
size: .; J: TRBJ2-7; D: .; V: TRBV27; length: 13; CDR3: CASSLRAPYEQYF